These 28 T cell receptor beta chains share one sample of origin, sequenced in a study of CD8 T cells in Susac syndrome. Reverse transcription of about 0.45 to 1 ug RNA was performed with random hexamers. Via MiXCR, TCRdb re-called the immunoSEQ multiplex PCR reads, giving one row per CDR3 protein. Seen here are tens of thousands of distinct CDR3 sequences, 75% to 95% observed once, and the top ten hold 0.5% to 0.6%. The specimen sequenced was CD8+ T cells from PBMCs. The source is a human donor with multiple sclerosis.

This chain links TRBV7-9 with TRBJ2-3, with unresolved D. The germline gives CDR1 SEHNR, CDR2 FQNEAQ (reference sequence). Trimming took 2 bases from V and 0 from J, leaving 9 bases between them. CDR3 length: 15 amino acids. As DNA, the CDR3 is TGTGCCAGCAGCTTACCAGGAGCTAGCACAGATACGCAGTATTTT. This sequence encodes CASSLPGASTDTQYF.

The chain combines TRBV10-1 with TRBJ2-3; 9 nucleotides match TRBD2. With 3 bases clipped from V and 0 bases from J, the junction kept 7 bases outside the gene matches. The germline V gene encodes CDR1 WNHNN and CDR2 SYGVQD (reference sequence). The CDR3 runs to 17 residues. DNA for the CDR3: TGCGCCAGCAGTGATACTAGCGGGCATACTAGCACAGATACGCAGTATTTT. Protein sequence: CASSDTSGHTSTDTQYF.

The chain links TRBV30 to TRBJ2-1, with 7 bases matching TRBD1. From germline, CDR1 is GTSNPN and CDR2 SVGIG (reference sequence). The CDR3 covers 13 residues. V gave up 6 bases and J gave up 6 bases; unmatched junction bases: 8. CDR3: CACTGATPNEQFF. The CDR3 DNA is TGTGCCTGCACAGGGGCCACCCCCAATGAGCAGTTCTTC.

This clonotype was seen once. The V gene is TRBV2, the J gene TRBJ1-4, with no clear D. The CDR3 is 15 residues long. V lost 1 base and J lost 0, with 6 bases in between. Germline V gene lookup returns CDR1 SNHLY and CDR2 FYNNEI. This CDR3 reads CASSEDAPTNEKLFF. CDR3 nucleotides: TGTGCCAGCAGTGAAGATGCCCCAACTAATGAAAAACTGTTTTTT.

V and J are TRBV10-2 and TRBJ1-2; D gene ambiguous. Trimming shortened V by 0 bases and J by 1 base, and 9 bases separated the two germline ends. The CDR3 is 15 residues long. CDR1 and CDR2 (germline): WSHSY, SAAADI. The CDR3 DNA sequence: TGCGCCAGCAGTGAGTCGCCCCTATTTAACTATGGCTACACCTTC. Translation: CASSESPLFNYGYTF.

J is TRBJ2-1 and V is TRBV21-1; TRBD1, as called in the table, went unchecked against the DNA. TRBV21-1 corresponds to a pseudogene. The CDR3 is 15 amino acids. CDR3 DNA: TGTGCCAGCAGCACCCACAGGGGGGAATACAATGAGCAGTTCTTC. This sequence encodes CASSTHRGEYNEQFF.

The genes are TRBV9 and TRBJ2-2; D unresolved. The CDR3 has 14 residues. Germline V gene lookup returns CDR1 SGDLS and CDR2 YYNGEE. With 4 bases removed from V and 2 bases from J, the gap between germline ends came to 9 bases. CDR3 nucleotides: TGTGCCAGCAGCCCTCAGGCAAACACCGGGGAGCTGTTTTTT. Residues: CASSPQANTGELFF.

The chain employs TRBV7-6 and TRBJ2-3, with 12 bases identical to TRBD2. The CDR3 runs 15 residues. Germline V gene lookup returns CDR1 SGHVS and CDR2 FNYEAQ. V lost 3 bases, J lost 5 bases, and 3 bases stayed unmatched. The CDR3 DNA is TGTGCCAGCAGCTTGGCTAGCGGGGGGGGAGATACGCAGTATTTT. This gives the protein CASSLASGGGDTQYF.

V is TRBV3-1 and J is TRBJ2-7; 9 bases fit TRBD1. The CDR3 is 15 residues long. The V gene's germline CDR1 is LGHDT and CDR2 YNNKEL (reference sequence). V shed 4 bases and J 3 bases; nucleotides not matched to a gene: 7. The CDR3 protein is CASSPGQGRIYEQYF. CDR3 in DNA: TGTGCCAGCAGCCCGGGACAGGGTAGGATCTACGAGCAGTACTTC.

The chain links TRBV12-3 or TRBV12-4 to TRBJ1-1, with D perhaps TRBD1 (6 bases). This CDR3 comprises 12 residues. Between the trimmed V and J ends, which lost 6 bases and 5 bases, there was a span of 10 bases. CDR3 DNA: TGTGCCAGCAGGGCAGGGGATACTGAAGCTTTCTTT. Translation gives CASRAGDTEAFF.

The chain employs TRBV20-1 and TRBJ1-5; D is possibly TRBD1 (6 bases). Trimming took off 6 bases at V and 3 bases at J, with 12 bases between the two ends. Germline CDR1 and CDR2: DFQATT and SNEGSKA (reference sequence). This CDR3 spans 13 amino acids. The DNA for the CDR3 is TGCAGTGCCGGGGGACACCTCAATCAGCCCCAGCATTTT. Translation gives CSAGGHLNQPQHF.

The gene calls are TRBV7-9 and TRBJ2-1, with D uncertain. Trimming stripped 5 bases from V and 2 bases from J, with 13 bases between. Germline lookup yields CDR1 SEHNR and CDR2 FQNEAQ (reference sequence). This CDR3 has 15 amino acids. The CDR3 loop is CASSQPIDPYNEQFF. CDR3 DNA sequence: TGTGCCAGCAGCCAACCGATAGACCCCTACAATGAGCAGTTCTTC.

This rearrangement joins TRBV27 to TRBJ1-2, with D hard to call. The ends were cut back, 0 bases at V and 0 bases at J, with 5 bases in the middle. CDR1 and CDR2 from the germline V gene are MNHEY and SMNVEV (reference sequence). The CDR3 is 14 amino acids. This CDR3 reads CASSLSQANYGYTF. The CDR3 bases are TGTGCCAGCAGTTTATCTCAGGCTAACTATGGCTACACCTTC.

The chain uses TRBV28 and TRBJ1-5; 7 nucleotides match TRBD1. This CDR3 region has 14 residues. With 2 bases clipped from V and 9 bases from J, the junction kept 7 bases outside the gene matches. Looked up from germline, CDR1 is MDHEN and CDR2 is SYDVKM. CDR3 nucleotides: TGTGCCAGCAGTTTAGAGGGGGCCTCGCGGCCCCAGCATTTT. Its translation is CASSLEGASRPQHF.

This clonotype was detected only a few times. The genes are TRBV5-1 and TRBJ2-7, with TRBD2 as a possible D gene (5 bases). The CDR3 has 16 amino acids. V lost 6 bases, J lost 3 bases, and 22 bases lay in between. Germline assignment: CDR1 SGHRS and CDR2 YFSETQ. CDR3 DNA sequence: TGCGCCAGCAACCCCTTCAGCCTAGCTAGCCTCTACGAGCAGTACTTC. It encodes CASNPFSLASLYEQYF.

This clonotype was seen a single time. V and J are TRBV19 and TRBJ2-3; TRBD1 matches at 8 bases. Germline CDR1 LNHDA, CDR2 SQIVND (reference sequence). Trimming cost V 3 bases and J 5 bases; bases outside gene matches: 1. This CDR3 has 13 amino acids. CDR3 residues: CASSITGGDTQYF. The CDR3 DNA is TGTGCCAGTAGTATCACAGGGGGAGATACGCAGTATTTT.

The genes are TRBV12-3 or TRBV12-4 and TRBJ1-2; D might be TRBD1 (5 bases). The CDR3 is 12 residues long. V was shortened by 3 bases and J by 4 bases, with 6 bases between the two germline ends. The CDR3 is CASSLGVYGYTF. Here the CDR3 DNA reads TGTGCCAGCAGTTTGGGGGTCTATGGCTACACCTTC.

This clonotype was detected once. The gene calls are TRBV19 and TRBJ1-5; perhaps TRBD1 as D (5 bases). V lost 5 bases and J 7 bases, leaving 12 bases between the germline ends. Looked up from germline, CDR1 is LNHDA and CDR2 is SQIVND (reference sequence). This CDR3 comprises 13 residues. In DNA form, the CDR3 reads TGTGCCAGTAGTGTGGACATGGGCCAGCCCCAGCATTTT. Its translation is CASSVDMGQPQHF. The full variable domain, in which reference TRBV19 and TRBJ1-5 provide the parts outside the CDR3, is DGGITQSPKYLFRKEGQNVTLSCEQNLNHDAMYWYRQDPGQGLRLIYYSQIVNDFQKGDIAEGYSVSREKKESFPLTVTSAQKNPTAFYLCASSVDMGQPQHFGDGTRLSIL.

CDR3 in amino acids: CASSLGNQPQHF. The CDR3 coding sequence is TGTGCCAGCAGCTTGGGTAATCAGCCCCAGCATTTT. This sequence joins TRBV5-6 and TRBJ1-5; D remains unclear. V was pared by 0 bases and J by 4 bases, with 2 bases between. The CDR3 length is 12 residues. In germline, CDR1 is SGHDT, CDR2 YYEEEE.

V and J are TRBV13 and TRBJ2-7; 7 nucleotides match TRBD1. V dropped 3 bases and J dropped 2; count of bases not matched to a gene: 4. This CDR3 has 14 amino acids. The germline gives CDR1 PRHDT, CDR2 FYEKMQ (reference sequence). CDR3 nucleotide sequence: TGTGCCAGCAGCTTCGACAGGGATGCCTACGAGCAGTACTTC. Translating it yields CASSFDRDAYEQYF.

V usage is TRBV25-1 and J usage is TRBJ2-3; D ambiguous. V dropped 3 bases and J dropped 0 bases, with 10 bases sitting between them. Germline CDR1 is MGHDK and CDR2 is SYGVNS. The CDR3 sequence is 15 residues long. The CDR3 sequence is CASSDLNRSTDTQYF. CDR3 nucleotides: TGTGCCAGCAGTGATCTAAACCGTAGCACAGATACGCAGTATTTT.

The gene calls are TRBV27 and TRBJ1-2, with 9 bases matching TRBD1. Germline V lookup: CDR1 MNHEY, CDR2 SMNVEV (reference sequence). The CDR3 totals 15 residues. With V trimmed by 4 bases and J by 3 bases, 6 bases remained unmatched. The CDR3: CASSSGQGRYYGYTF. CDR3 in DNA: TGTGCCAGCAGTTCGGGACAGGGCCGATACTATGGCTACACCTTC.

V gene TRBV30 combines with J gene TRBJ1-6; D call uncertain. Trimming removed 2 bases at V and 4 bases at J, with 3 bases between. The CDR3 has 12 amino acids. Germline V gives CDR1 GTSNPN, CDR2 SVGIG (reference sequence). CDR3 sequence (DNA): TGTGCCTGGAGTCCTTATAATTCACCCCTCCACTTT. It translates to CAWSPYNSPLHF.

J is TRBJ1-1 and V is TRBV27, with a possible D match to TRBD1 (5 bases). This CDR3 has 13 amino acids. From germline, CDR1 is MNHEY and CDR2 SMNVEV (reference sequence). V was trimmed by 2 bases and J by 6 bases, leaving 10 bases between them. The CDR3 DNA sequence: TGTGCCAGCAGTTTAACAGGCAACGCTGAAGCTTTCTTT. This translates into CASSLTGNAEAFF.

The V call is TRBV19, the J call TRBJ1-1; D ambiguous. Germline-derived CDR1 and CDR2 are LNHDA and SQIVND (reference sequence). The V end lost 9 bases, the J end lost 1 base, and 12 bases lay between the germline ends. CDR3 size: 13 residues. This chain's CDR3 is CASRLSRNTEAFF. The CDR3 DNA reads as TGTGCCAGCCGATTGAGTAGGAACACTGAAGCTTTCTTT.

This rearrangement joins TRBV30 to TRBJ2-7; D uncertain. V lost 2 bases and J 5 bases, leaving 13 bases between the germline ends. The CDR3 is 13 residues long. In germline, CDR1 is GTSNPN, CDR2 SVGIG (reference sequence). The CDR3, as DNA: TGTGCCTGGAGTTTCACTGGGCCAGACGAGCAGTACTTC. As protein: CAWSFTGPDEQYF.

This clonotype is a singleton in its sample. The gene calls are TRBV20-1 and TRBJ1-3; D might be TRBD1 (5 bases). The V and J ends lost 3 bases and 6 bases respectively, with 12 bases between them. Germline lookup yields CDR1 DFQATT and CDR2 SNEGSKA (reference sequence). The CDR3 sequence is 13 residues long. The CDR3 reads CSARRGDENTIYF. The CDR3 coding sequence is TGCAGTGCTAGGCGGGGGGATGAAAACACCATATATTTT.

The rearrangement uses TRBV9 and TRBJ2-7, with unresolved D. The length of the CDR3 is 14 residues. The V gene lost 1 base and the J gene lost 4 bases, with 12 bases spanning the gap. Germline lookup yields CDR1 SGDLS and CDR2 YYNGEE. CDR3 region: CASSVSSGGYEQYF. The CDR3 nucleotides read TGTGCCAGCAGCGTAAGTTCGGGTGGGTACGAGCAGTACTTC. The full variable domain, its missing parts supplied by reference TRBV9 and TRBJ2-7, is DSGVTQTPKHLITATGQRVTLRCSPRSGDLSVYWYQQSLDQGLQFLIQYYNGEERAKGNILERFSAQQFPDLHSELNLSSLELGDSALYFCASSVSSGGYEQYFGPGTRLTVT.